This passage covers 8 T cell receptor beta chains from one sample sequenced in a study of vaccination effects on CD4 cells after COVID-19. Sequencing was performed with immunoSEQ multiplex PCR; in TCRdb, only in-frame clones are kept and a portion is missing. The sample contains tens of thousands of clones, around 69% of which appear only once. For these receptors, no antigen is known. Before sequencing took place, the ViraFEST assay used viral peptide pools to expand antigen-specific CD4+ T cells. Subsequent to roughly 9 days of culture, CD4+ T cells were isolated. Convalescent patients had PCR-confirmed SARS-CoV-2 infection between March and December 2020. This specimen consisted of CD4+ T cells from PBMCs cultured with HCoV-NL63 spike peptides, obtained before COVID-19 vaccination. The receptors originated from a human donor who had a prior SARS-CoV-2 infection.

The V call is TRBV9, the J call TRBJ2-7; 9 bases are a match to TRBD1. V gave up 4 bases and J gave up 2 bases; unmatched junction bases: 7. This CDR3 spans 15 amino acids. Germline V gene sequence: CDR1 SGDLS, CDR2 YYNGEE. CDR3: CASSSGQGLPYEQYF. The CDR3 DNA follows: TGTGCCAGCAGCTCGGGACAGGGATTACCCTACGAGCAGTACTTC. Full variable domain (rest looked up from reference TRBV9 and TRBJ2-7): DSGVTQTPKHLITATGQRVTLRCSPRSGDLSVYWYQQSLDQGLQFLIQYYNGEERAKGNILERFSAQQFPDLHSELNLSSLELGDSALYFCASSSGQGLPYEQYFGPGTRLTVT.

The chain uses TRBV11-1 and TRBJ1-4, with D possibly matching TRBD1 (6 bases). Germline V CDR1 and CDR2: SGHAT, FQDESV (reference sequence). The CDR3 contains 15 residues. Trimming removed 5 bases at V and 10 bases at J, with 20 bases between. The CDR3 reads CASSQDPYDRRKLFF. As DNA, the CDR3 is TGTGCCAGCAGCCAGGACCCCTATGACAGGCGAAAACTGTTTTTT.

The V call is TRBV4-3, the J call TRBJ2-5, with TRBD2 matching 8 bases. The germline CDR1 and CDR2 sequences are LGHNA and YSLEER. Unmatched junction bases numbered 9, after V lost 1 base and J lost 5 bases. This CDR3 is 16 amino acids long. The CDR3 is CASSQGPGRAGETQYF. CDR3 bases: TGCGCCAGCAGCCAAGGGCCCGGGAGGGCTGGGGAGACCCAGTACTTC.

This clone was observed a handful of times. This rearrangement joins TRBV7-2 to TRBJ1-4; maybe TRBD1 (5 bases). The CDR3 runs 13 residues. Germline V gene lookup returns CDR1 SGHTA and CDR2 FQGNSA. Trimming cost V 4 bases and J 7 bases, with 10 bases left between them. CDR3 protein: CASSWGKGEKLFF. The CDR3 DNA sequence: TGTGCCAGCAGCTGGGGCAAGGGTGAAAAACTGTTTTTT.

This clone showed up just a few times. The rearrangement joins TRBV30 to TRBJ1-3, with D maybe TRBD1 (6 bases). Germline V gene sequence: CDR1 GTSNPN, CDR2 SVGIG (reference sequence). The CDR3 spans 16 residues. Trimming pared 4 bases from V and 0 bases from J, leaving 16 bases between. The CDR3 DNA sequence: TGTGCCTGGACCAGGGGAGGACGCCTCTCTGGAAACACCATATATTTT. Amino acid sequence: CAWTRGGRLSGNTIYF.

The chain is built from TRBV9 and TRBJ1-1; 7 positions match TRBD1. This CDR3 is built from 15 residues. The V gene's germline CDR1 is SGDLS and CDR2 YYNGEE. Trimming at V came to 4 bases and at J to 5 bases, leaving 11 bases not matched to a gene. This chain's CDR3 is CASSRLTGRETEAFF. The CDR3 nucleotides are TGTGCCAGCAGCAGACTGACAGGGAGAGAGACTGAAGCTTTCTTT.

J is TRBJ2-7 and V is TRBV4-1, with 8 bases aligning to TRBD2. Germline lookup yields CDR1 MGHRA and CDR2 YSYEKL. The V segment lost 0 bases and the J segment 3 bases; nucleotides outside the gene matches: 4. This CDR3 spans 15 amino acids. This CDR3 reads CASSQDLGLVYEQYF. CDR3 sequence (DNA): TGCGCCAGCAGCCAAGATTTGGGACTAGTCTACGAGCAGTACTTC.

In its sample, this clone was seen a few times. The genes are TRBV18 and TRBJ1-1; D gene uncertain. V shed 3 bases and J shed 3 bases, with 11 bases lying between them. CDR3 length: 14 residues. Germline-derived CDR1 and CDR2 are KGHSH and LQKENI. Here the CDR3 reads CASSPKIGHTEAFF. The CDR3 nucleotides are TGTGCCAGCTCACCTAAGATCGGGCACACTGAAGCTTTCTTT.